This T cell receptor (beta chain) is from a study of blood T cells in healthy people across ages. This CDR3 comprises 12 residues. Germline values: CDR1 LNHNV, CDR2 YYDKDF (reference sequence). In regard to this clonotype: At one boundary the junction diverges from the germline segment, which might be a read error.

Primers used in a second PCR of about 7 to 12 cycles were a sample-barcoded 5' primer and a J-beta primer mix. TCRdb fed the 5' RACE reads into MiXCR, producing one record per CDR3 protein. The sample gives about 670,000 distinct CDR3 sequences, about 50% of which show up once; approximately 12% is in the top ten. What was sequenced was blood. The origin of this receptor is a woman of 80 years or more in good health. This chain links TRBV15 with TRBJ2-5, with unresolved D. CDR3: CATSPSQATQYF. As DNA, the CDR3 is TGTGCCACCAGTCCCTCCCAAGCGACCCAGTACTTC.